These 3 T cell receptor beta chains originate from one sample sequenced in a study of blood T cell repertoires in COVID-19. This table comes from immunoSEQ multiplex PCR, and its TCRdb copy is limited to in-frame clones, with some not included. This sample has over 25,000 clones, with about 90% found just once. The specimen sequenced was peripheral blood. These receptor sequences come from a man aged 65 to 79 with active or convalescent COVID-19.

The genes are TRBV28 and TRBJ1-5, with D perhaps matching TRBD1 (5 bases). V was shortened by 3 bases and J by 1 base, with 13 bases between the two germline ends. CDR3 length equals 16 residues. From germline, CDR1 is MDHEN and CDR2 SYDVKM. Here the CDR3 DNA reads TGTGCCAGCAGTTTTCGATCAGGGATGAGCAATCAGCCCCAGCATTTT. Translation gives CASSFRSGMSNQPQHF.

The genes are TRBV4-2 and TRBJ1-5; D uncertain. Germline V lookup: CDR1 LGHNA, CDR2 YNFKEQ. The length of the CDR3 is 15 residues. V shed 4 bases and J shed 7 bases, with 17 bases lying between them. The CDR3 region is CASSPTDGSGQPQHF. In nucleotides, the CDR3 is TGTGCCAGCAGCCCCACGGACGGCTCGGGGCAGCCCCAGCATTTT.

CDR3 residues: CSVEIQGWTEAFF. CDR3 nucleotide sequence: TGCAGCGTTGAAATCCAGGGATGGACTGAAGCTTTCTTT. The chain uses TRBV29-1 and TRBJ1-1; D possibly corresponds to TRBD1 (5 bases). Germline CDR1 reads SQVTM; CDR2 reads ANQGSEA. Trimming removed 2 bases from V and 5 bases from J, with 12 bases in between. CDR3 length: 13 amino acids.